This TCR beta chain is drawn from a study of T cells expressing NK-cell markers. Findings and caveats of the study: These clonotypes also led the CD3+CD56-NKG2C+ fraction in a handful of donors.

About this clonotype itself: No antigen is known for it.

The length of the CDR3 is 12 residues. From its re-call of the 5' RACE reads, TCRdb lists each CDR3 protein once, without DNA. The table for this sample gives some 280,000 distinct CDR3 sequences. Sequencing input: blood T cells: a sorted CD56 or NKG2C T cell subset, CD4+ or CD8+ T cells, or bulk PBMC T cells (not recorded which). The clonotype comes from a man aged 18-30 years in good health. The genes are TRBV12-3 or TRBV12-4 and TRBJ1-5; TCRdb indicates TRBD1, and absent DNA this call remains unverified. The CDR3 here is CASKQGNQPQHF.